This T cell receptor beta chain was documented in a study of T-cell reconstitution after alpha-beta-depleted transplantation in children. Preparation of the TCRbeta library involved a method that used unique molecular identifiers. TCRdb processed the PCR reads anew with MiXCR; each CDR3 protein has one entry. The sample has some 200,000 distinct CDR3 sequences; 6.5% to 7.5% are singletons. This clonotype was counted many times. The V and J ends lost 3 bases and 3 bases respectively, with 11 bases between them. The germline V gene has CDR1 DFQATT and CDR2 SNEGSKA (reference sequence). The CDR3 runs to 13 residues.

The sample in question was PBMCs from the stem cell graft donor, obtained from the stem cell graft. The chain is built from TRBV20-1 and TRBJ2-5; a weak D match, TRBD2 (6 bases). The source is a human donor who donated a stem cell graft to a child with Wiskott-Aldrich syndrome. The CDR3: CSASRGGKETQYF. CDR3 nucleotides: TGCAGTGCTAGTCGAGGAGGGAAAGAGACCCAGTACTTC.